Each of the 5 T cell receptor beta chains below was sequenced from the same sample in a study of cytomegalovirus exposure and HLA in healthy donors. PCR amplification relied on 60 Vbeta primers (plus 13 Jbeta primers). Sequenced by immunoSEQ multiplex PCR; TCRdb stores in-frame clones only, minus some. The sample lists about 180,000 clones; more than 75% were seen once. The material sequenced was PBMCs. Source of these receptors: a middle-aged man in good health and CMV-seronegative.

V gene TRBV5-5 combines with J gene TRBJ1-6, with 7 bases fitting TRBD1. CDR3 size: 16 residues. Germline CDR1 reads SGHKS; CDR2 reads YYEKEE (reference sequence). V was clipped by 4 bases and J by 5 bases; unmatched bases: 9. The CDR3 sequence is CASSAVGDSNNSPLHF. The DNA for the CDR3 is TGTGCCAGCAGCGCGGTGGGGGACAGCAATAATTCACCCCTCCACTTT.

This clone has only one observation. This chain joins TRBV6-6 and TRBJ2-7; D possibly corresponds to TRBD1 (6 bases). This CDR3 region has 14 residues. CDR1 is MNHNY and CDR2 is SVGAGI in the germline V gene (reference sequence). V was shortened by 6 bases and J by 3 bases, with 15 bases between the two germline ends. DNA of the CDR3: TGTGCCAGCAGCCGGGACACGGAGGACTACGAGCAGTACTTC. Its translation: CASSRDTEDYEQYF.

This clone was detected a few times. The chain recombines TRBV7-9 with TRBJ2-1, with a weak D call TRBD2 (5 bases). Germline V gives CDR1 SEHNR, CDR2 FQNEAQ (reference sequence). V lost 0 bases, J lost 3 bases, and 9 bases lay in between. The CDR3 runs to 15 residues. The CDR3 DNA reads as TGTGCCAGCAGCTTAGCCCTAGCAGGCTACAATGAGCAGTTCTTC. It yields the protein CASSLALAGYNEQFF.

The gene calls are TRBV7-2 and TRBJ1-5, with D uncertain. CDR1 and CDR2 from the germline V gene are SGHTA and FQGNSA. The CDR3 covers 15 residues. V lost 6 bases to trimming and J lost 6 bases, with 18 bases between them. CDR3 in DNA: TGTGCCAGCAGTTTTGGCCCAGCCTCGGGTCAGCCCCAGCATTTT. Protein: CASSFGPASGQPQHF.

The rearrangement uses TRBV10-2 and TRBJ1-1, with D possibly matching TRBD1 (6 bases). The CDR3 consists of 16 residues. V was pared by 10 bases and J by 2 bases, with 23 bases between. CDR1 is WSHSY and CDR2 is SAAADI in the germline V gene. CDR3: CATHAGGARGNTEAFF. The CDR3 coding sequence is TGCGCCACCCATGCGGGGGGCGCTAGGGGAAACACTGAAGCTTTCTTT.